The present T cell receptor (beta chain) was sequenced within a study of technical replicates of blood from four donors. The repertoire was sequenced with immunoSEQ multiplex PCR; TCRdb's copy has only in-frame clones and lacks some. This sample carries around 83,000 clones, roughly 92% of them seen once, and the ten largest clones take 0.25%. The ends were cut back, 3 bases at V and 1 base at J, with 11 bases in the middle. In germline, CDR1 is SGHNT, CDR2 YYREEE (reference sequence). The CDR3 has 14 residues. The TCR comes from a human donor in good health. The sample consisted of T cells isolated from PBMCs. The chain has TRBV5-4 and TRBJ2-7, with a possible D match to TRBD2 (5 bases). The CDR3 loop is CASSYTTGSYEQYF. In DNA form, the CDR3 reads TGTGCCAGCAGCTATACGACGGGGTCCTACGAGCAGTACTTC.